These 26 T cell receptor beta chains came from one sample sequenced in a study of shared clonotypes between healthy human individuals. The protocol was immunoSEQ multiplex PCR, while the TCRdb copy is restricted to in-frame clones and leaves out a portion. The table lists 190,000 or so clones, over 50% of them singletons. The sample comprised memory CD4+ T cells sorted from blood. Subset specified: CD45RA-negative fraction. These receptors all stem from a man aged 25-45 years in good health.

The chain joins TRBV2 to TRBJ1-1, with D unclear. This CDR3 comprises 13 residues. Germline assignment: CDR1 SNHLY and CDR2 FYNNEI. With 10 bases removed from V and 5 bases from J, the gap between germline ends came to 17 bases. CDR3 sequence: CAISRKMSTEAFF. Here the CDR3 DNA reads TGTGCCATATCCAGGAAAATGAGTACTGAAGCTTTCTTT.

V usage is TRBV7-9 and J usage is TRBJ1-3, with D uncertain. The germline CDR1 and CDR2 sequences are SEHNR and FQNEAQ (reference sequence). The CDR3 consists of 15 residues. Trimming took 2 bases from V and 6 from J, leaving 14 bases between them. CDR3 protein: CASSLMVRETNTIYF. The CDR3 nucleotides read TGTGCCAGCAGCTTAATGGTGCGAGAAACAAACACCATATATTTT.

J is TRBJ2-2 and V is TRBV10-1; 7 bases align to TRBD2. V lost 7 bases and J lost 4; bases outside the gene matches: 27. This CDR3 comprises 21 residues. CDR1 is WNHNN, CDR2 SYGVQD, per germline (reference sequence). CDR3 DNA: TGCGCCAGCACCACCCGAACCCCGGCTAGCGGCCCACCAAGAACCACCGGGGAGCTGTTTTTT. Its protein is CASTTRTPASGPPRTTGELFF.

The chain recombines TRBV6-1 with TRBJ2-2; 10 bases match TRBD1. This CDR3 has 18 amino acids. CDR1 is MNHNS and CDR2 is SASEGT in the germline V gene. The ends lost 3 bases at V and 1 base at J; junction bases unmatched: 8. DNA of the CDR3: TGTGCCAGCAGTGAGAGGAGACAGGGGGCGATGAACACCGGGGAGCTGTTTTTT. As protein: CASSERRQGAMNTGELFF.

The chain links TRBV1 to TRBJ2-6; the DNA was not compared with TRBD1, the D call given in the table. TRBV1 is given as a pseudogene. The CDR3 totals 15 residues. The CDR3: CTSSVAQSRANVLTF. The DNA of the CDR3 is TGCACCAGCAGCGTTGCACAAAGTCGGGCCAACGTCCTGACTTTC.

The rearrangement joins TRBV11-2 to TRBJ2-3, with 7 nucleotides matching TRBD2. The CDR3 consists of 16 residues. Per the germline V gene, CDR1 is SGHAT and CDR2 is FQNNGV. V lost 5 bases, J lost 2 bases, and 10 bases stayed unmatched. The CDR3 DNA reads as TGTGCCAGCAGCCCCCTGGGGGGAGGGCCCACAGATACGCAGTATTTT. It encodes CASSPLGGGPTDTQYF.

V and J are TRBV19 and TRBJ2-5, with 7 bases matching TRBD2. The CDR3 is made up of 14 amino acids. V trimming: 4 bases; J trimming: 2 bases; junction bases outside the gene matches: 4. Germline V gives CDR1 LNHDA, CDR2 SQIVND (reference sequence). The CDR3 sequence is CASSNLGGQETQYF. For the CDR3, the DNA is TGTGCCAGTAGTAATCTCGGGGGGCAAGAGACCCAGTACTTC.

This clone was counted between two and nine times. This sequence joins TRBV19 and TRBJ1-1; D is perhaps TRBD1 (5 bases). The CDR3 is made up of 13 amino acids. The V end was cut by 5 bases, the J end by 3 bases, with 10 bases between. Germline V lookup: CDR1 LNHDA, CDR2 SQIVND (reference sequence). CDR3 DNA: TGTGCCAGTAGTTTTGACAGAGACACTGAAGCTTTCTTT. It encodes CASSFDRDTEAFF.

The V gene is TRBV6-1, the J gene TRBJ2-1; D unresolved. V was trimmed by 7 bases and J by 10 bases, leaving 17 bases between them. This CDR3 contains 13 residues. Germline values: CDR1 MNHNS, CDR2 SASEGT. The CDR3 spells CASTRPISGEQFF. The CDR3, as DNA: TGTGCCAGCACCAGACCGATTTCAGGAGAGCAGTTCTTC.

The CDR3 bases are TGCGCCAGCAGCCGACAATATGGGGGGGGCATGAACACTGAAGCTTTCTTT. Protein product: CASSRQYGGGMNTEAFF. The rearrangement joins TRBV4-3 to TRBJ1-1; tentative D call: TRBD1 (6 bases). V dropped 4 bases and J dropped 0 bases, with 18 bases sitting between them. The germline V gene has CDR1 LGHNA and CDR2 YSLEER. This CDR3 contains 17 residues.

The CDR3, as DNA: TGCGCCAGCAGCTTGGACGGACTAGCGGGGGGATCCTACGAGCAGTACTTC. It is translated as CASSLDGLAGGSYEQYF. V and J are TRBV5-1 and TRBJ2-7, with 14 positions matching TRBD2. The germline CDR1 and CDR2 sequences are SGHRS and YFSETQ. The CDR3 is made up of 17 amino acids. Unmatched junction bases numbered 3, after V lost 0 bases and J lost 1 base. Complete variable domain (other parts from reference TRBV5-1 and TRBJ2-7): KAGVTQTPRYLIKTRGQQVTLSCSPISGHRSVSWYQQTPGQGLQFLFEYFSETQRNKGNFPGRFSGRQFSNSRSEMNVSTLELGDSALYLCASSLDGLAGGSYEQYFGPGTRLTVT.

The genes are TRBV5-4 and TRBJ2-7; possibly TRBD1 or TRBD2 for D (5 bases each). This CDR3 region has 14 residues. Per the germline V gene, CDR1 is SGHNT and CDR2 is YYREEE (reference sequence). V was shortened by 4 bases and J by 3 bases, with 14 bases between the two germline ends. This chain's CDR3 is CASSRDGSFYEQYF. CDR3 nucleotides: TGTGCCAGCAGCAGGGACGGATCATTCTACGAGCAGTACTTC.

The genes are TRBV6-5 and TRBJ2-7, with 12 bases lining up with TRBD2. Per germline, CDR1 MNHEY and CDR2 SVGAGI. Trimming took 5 bases from V and 5 from J; bases not matched to a gene: 7. The CDR3 loop spans 15 amino acids. CDR3 nucleotides: TGTGCCAGCAGTGCGGGTCTAGCGGGAGGGAACGAGCAGTACTTC. Its protein is CASSAGLAGGNEQYF.

V is TRBV11-2 and J is TRBJ2-3; D perhaps matches TRBD2 (6 bases). Per the germline V gene, CDR1 is SGHAT and CDR2 is FQNNGV. The germline V and J ends were trimmed by 11 bases and 2 bases, with 14 bases remaining between them. The CDR3 runs to 13 residues. The chain's CDR3 is CASLAGNTDTQYF. CDR3 nucleotide sequence: TGTGCCTCACTAGCAGGGAACACAGATACGCAGTATTTT.

The chain is built from TRBV5-1 and TRBJ2-3; D is perhaps TRBD2 (5 bases). Trimming stripped 3 bases from V and 1 base from J, with 12 bases between. Germline values: CDR1 SGHRS, CDR2 YFSETQ. The length of the CDR3 is 15 residues. CDR3 sequence (DNA): TGCGCCAGCAGCTCTTGGGGAGCGGGCACAGATACGCAGTATTTT. This codes for CASSSWGAGTDTQYF.

With regard to this clone: A much more abundant neighbour one base away suggests this may be a read error. The chain is built from TRBV11-3 and TRBJ2-3, with D unclear. Deletions cut 4 bases from V and 0 bases from J, with 2 bases between. This CDR3 spans 12 amino acids. Germline CDR1 reads SGHNT; CDR2 reads YENEEA. The DNA of the CDR3 is TGTGCCAGCAGCTCCAGCACAGATACGCAGTATTTT. It is translated as CASSSSTDTQYF.

This sequence joins TRBV7-8 and TRBJ2-3; D may be TRBD1 (5 bases). The CDR3 runs 15 residues. V was pared by 2 bases and J by 7 bases, with 16 bases between. CDR1 SGHVS and CDR2 FQNEAQ come from the germline V gene. The CDR3 here is CASSLSKGRIHTQYF. DNA for the CDR3: TGTGCCAGCAGCTTATCGAAGGGGCGCATACATACGCAGTATTTT. Variable domain in full (rest from reference TRBV7-8 and TRBJ2-3): GAGVSQSPRYKVAKRGQDVALRCDPISGHVSLFWYQQALGQGPEFLTYFQNEAQLDKSGLPSDRFFAERPEGSVSTLKIQRTQQEDSAVYLCASSLSKGRIHTQYFGPGTRLTVL.

The genes are TRBV4-1 and TRBJ2-1, with D uncertain. The CDR3 totals 16 residues. Trimming pared 0 bases from V and 2 bases from J, leaving 11 bases between. Germline V gene lookup returns CDR1 MGHRA and CDR2 YSYEKL. CDR3 sequence: CASSQEDPPTYNEQFF. CDR3 in DNA: TGCGCCAGCAGCCAAGAAGATCCACCAACCTACAATGAGCAGTTCTTC.

The chain joins TRBV2 to TRBJ2-1, with D uncertain. The CDR3 length is 12 residues. Germline CDR1 and CDR2: SNHLY and FYNNEI. The germline V and J ends were trimmed by 5 bases and 9 bases, with 11 bases remaining between them. In DNA, the CDR3 is TGTGCCAGCAGTTACACAACGGGTGAGCAGTTCTTC. It codes for CASSYTTGEQFF. The whole variable domain, filled in from reference TRBV2 and TRBJ2-1, reads EPEVTQTPSHQVTQMGQEVILRCVPISNHLYFYWYRQILGQKVEFLVSFYNNEISEKSEIFDDQFSVERPDGSNFTLKIRSTKLEDSAMYFCASSYTTGEQFFGPGTRLTVL.

As concerns this clone: Other DNA sequences in the same sample also yield this CDR3. This chain connects TRBV7-3 to TRBJ1-1; D ambiguous. V gave up 3 bases and J gave up 1 base, with 6 bases separating them. In germline, CDR1 is SGHTA, CDR2 FQGTGA. This CDR3 is 13 amino acids long. The CDR3, as DNA: TGTGCCAGCAGCTTTTCCCAGAACACTGAAGCTTTCTTT. It encodes CASSFSQNTEAFF.

The chain is built from TRBV6-1 and TRBJ2-7; TRBD1 agrees at 7 bases. CDR3 length: 13 residues. The V segment lost 8 bases and the J segment 1 base; nucleotides outside the gene matches: 5. CDR1 is MNHNS, CDR2 SASEGT, per germline. CDR3 amino acids: CASLTDRSYEQYF. As DNA, the CDR3 is TGTGCCAGCCTTACGGACAGGTCCTACGAGCAGTACTTC.

This clone was counted a single time. This rearrangement joins TRBV6-1 to TRBJ2-7; D assignment may be TRBD1 or TRBD2 (5 bases each). Trimming removed 3 bases at V and 2 bases at J, with 14 bases between. Germline CDR1 and CDR2: MNHNS and SASEGT. This CDR3 is 15 amino acids long. The CDR3 nucleotides are TGTGCCAGCAGTGATTCCGGGACCCTGGCCTACGAGCAGTACTTC. It codes for CASSDSGTLAYEQYF.

The chain is built from TRBV5-5 and TRBJ1-1, with 8 nucleotides matching TRBD1. Unmatched junction bases numbered 1, after V lost 2 bases and J lost 1 base. The CDR3 length is 14 residues. Germline loops: CDR1 SGHKS, CDR2 YYEKEE (reference sequence). CDR3 amino acids: CASSFGTGNTEAFF. In nucleotides, the CDR3 is TGTGCCAGCAGCTTTGGGACAGGGAACACTGAAGCTTTCTTT.

This clone has just one count. CDR3 DNA sequence: TGTGCCAGCAGATCTAGACAGGGTGCCCGAGTCACCGGGGAGCTGTTTTTT. The encoded protein is CASRSRQGARVTGELFF. J is TRBJ2-2 and V is TRBV27, with TRBD1 matching 7 bases. Germline assignment: CDR1 MNHEY and CDR2 SMNVEV (reference sequence). V dropped 6 bases and J dropped 4; count of bases not matched to a gene: 14. This CDR3 is built from 17 residues.

This clone was detected only a few times. The chain couples TRBV4-1 to TRBJ2-3, with D possibly being TRBD1 or TRBD2 (6 bases each). The CDR3 is 17 residues long. V was clipped by 0 bases and J by 0 bases, with 13 bases between them. The germline V gene has CDR1 MGHRA and CDR2 YSYEKL. CDR3 amino acids: CASSQDRGGRSTDTQYF. For the CDR3, the DNA is TGCGCCAGCAGCCAAGATAGAGGGGGGCGAAGCACAGATACGCAGTATTTT.

The rearrangement uses TRBV5-4 and TRBJ2-3; 10 bases fit TRBD2. V dropped 2 bases and J dropped 5; count of bases not matched to a gene: 5. Germline CDR1 and CDR2: SGHNT and YYREEE (reference sequence). The CDR3 is 15 amino acids. The CDR3 DNA reads as TGTGCCAGCAGCTTATCTAGCGGGAGTATAGATACGCAGTATTTT. Translation gives CASSLSSGSIDTQYF.